These 18 T cell receptor beta chains came from one sample sequenced in a study of patients and donors after allogeneic stem cell transplantation. TCRdb recomputed calls from the RT-PCR reads with MiXCR, one row per CDR3 protein. Of under 200,000 distinct CDR3 sequences in the sample, roughly 30% are singletons; the top ten hold 3.2%. Sequenced: blood, either unsorted or a sorted T cell fraction (not recorded which). The receptors stem from a human donor who was either an allogeneic HSCT recipient or a stem cell or donor lymphocyte infusion donor (not recorded which). It is not recorded whose cells these are; they may come from a transplant donor.

In this sample, this clonotype turned up a few times. The V call is TRBV5-1, the J call TRBJ2-7, with 8 bases identical to TRBD1. V shed 8 bases and J 1 base; nucleotides not matched to a gene: 8. Germline V CDR1 and CDR2: SGHRS, YFSETQ. There are 14 residues in the CDR3. The CDR3 reads CARPTGALSYEQYF. CDR3 nucleotides: TGCGCCAGGCCGACAGGGGCTCTTTCCTACGAGCAGTACTTC.

This chain joins TRBV15 and TRBJ1-4, with D hard to call. V was shortened by 3 bases and J by 14 bases, with 10 bases between the two germline ends. The V gene's germline CDR1 is LNHNV and CDR2 YYDKDF (reference sequence). The length of the CDR3 is 11 residues. Here the CDR3 DNA reads TGTGCCACCAGCAGCCTAGACATGCTGTTTTTT. Translating gives CATSSLDMLFF.

This clonotype was observed once. This chain uses TRBV9 with TRBJ1-2; TRBD1 matches 7 bases. There are 14 residues in the CDR3. V lost 3 bases and J lost 5; bases outside the gene matches: 7. The germline CDR1 and CDR2 sequences are SGDLS and YYNGEE. In DNA form, the CDR3 reads TGTGCCAGCAGCGGACGGACAGGATTTTATGGCTACACCTTC. Translation: CASSGRTGFYGYTF.

This clonotype has just a few counts. The genes are TRBV20-1 and TRBJ2-3; 9 nucleotides match TRBD1. V shed 5 bases and J 4 bases; nucleotides not matched to a gene: 10. Germline CDR1 DFQATT, CDR2 SNEGSKA (reference sequence). The CDR3 runs 15 residues. CDR3 sequence (DNA): TGCAGTGCTCCCCCCACAGGGGGCCCACCAGATACGCAGTATTTT. Encoded protein: CSAPPTGGPPDTQYF.

This clonotype occurred a few times. The chain has TRBV25-1 and TRBJ2-3; D not certain. The CDR3 loop spans 16 amino acids. The V end was cut by 2 bases, the J end by 1 base, with 13 bases between. CDR1 is MGHDK and CDR2 is SYGVNS in the germline V gene. CDR3 loop: CASSELRARGTDTQYF. The CDR3 DNA is TGTGCCAGCAGTGAACTTAGGGCCCGAGGCACAGATACGCAGTATTTT.

This chain uses TRBV20-1 with TRBJ1-2; no clear D. In germline, CDR1 is DFQATT, CDR2 SNEGSKA (reference sequence). Trimming took off 3 bases at V and 1 base at J, with 15 bases between the two ends. The CDR3 length is 15 residues. The CDR3: CSASHGPALNYGYTF. The CDR3 DNA reads TGCAGTGCTAGCCACGGCCCCGCCCTTAACTATGGCTACACCTTC.

The chain combines TRBV10-3 with TRBJ2-2; unclear D gene. Trimming pared 5 bases from V and 7 bases from J, leaving 11 bases between. The CDR3 runs 13 residues. Germline V gene sequence: CDR1 ENHRY, CDR2 SYGVKD. The CDR3 DNA reads TGTGCCATCAGTCCCCTTTGGTACGGGGAGCTGTTTTTT. It codes for CAISPLWYGELFF.

This clonotype has just a few counts. The chain joins TRBV18 to TRBJ1-1; 8 bases are shared with TRBD1. The CDR3 covers 15 residues. Unmatched junction bases numbered 5, after V lost 1 base and J lost 4 bases. Germline V CDR1 and CDR2: KGHSH, LQKENI. DNA for the CDR3: TGTGCCAGCTCACCACTCAACGACAGGGGCACTGAAGCTTTCTTT. It specifies CASSPLNDRGTEAFF.

The chain combines TRBV7-2 with TRBJ2-1; unclear D gene. V gave up 1 base and J gave up 7 bases, with 8 bases separating them. The CDR3 is 13 amino acids. Germline loops: CDR1 SGHTA, CDR2 FQGNSA. The CDR3 DNA is TGTGCCAGCAGCTTAGTGGAAGCGAATGAGCAGTTCTTC. Its protein product is CASSLVEANEQFF.

The chain employs TRBV12-3 or TRBV12-4 and TRBJ2-4; TRBD2 matches at 11 bases. With V trimmed by 2 bases and J by 13 bases, 1 base remained unmatched. The CDR3 contains 12 residues. This CDR3 reads CASSLLAGGQYF. The CDR3 coding sequence is TGTGCCAGCAGTTTACTAGCGGGAGGACAGTACTTC.

The sample holds a few counts of this clonotype. V is TRBV20-1 and J is TRBJ2-3; no reliable D call. CDR1 and CDR2 from the germline V gene are DFQATT and SNEGSKA (reference sequence). The CDR3 runs to 15 residues. Trimming shortened V by 3 bases and J by 2 bases, and 15 bases separated the two germline ends. CDR3 bases: TGCAGTGCTAGCAGTATCAACCCCAACACAGATACGCAGTATTTT. It translates to CSASSINPNTDTQYF.

The chain links TRBV29-1 to TRBJ2-3, with 7 nucleotides matching TRBD1. The CDR3 is 16 residues long. Germline V gene lookup returns CDR1 SQVTM and CDR2 ANQGSEA. Unmatched junction bases numbered 6, after V lost 0 bases and J lost 0 bases. This CDR3 reads CSVEEQGYISTDTQYF. The CDR3 DNA is TGCAGCGTTGAAGAACAGGGGTACATTAGCACAGATACGCAGTATTTT.

The gene calls are TRBV10-3 and TRBJ2-7, with 8 bases lining up with TRBD2. The CDR3 is 13 residues long. From germline, CDR1 is ENHRY and CDR2 SYGVKD. With V trimmed by 6 bases and J by 4 bases, 5 bases remained unmatched. The CDR3 reads CAIRQRERYEQYF. The CDR3 DNA follows: TGTGCCATCAGACAGCGGGAGAGATACGAGCAGTACTTC.

This clonotype has at least ten counts. V and J are TRBV29-1 and TRBJ1-1; D may be TRBD1 (5 bases). V was shortened by 3 bases and J by 11 bases, with 13 bases between the two germline ends. Germline V CDR1 and CDR2: SQVTM, ANQGSEA. CDR3 length equals 11 residues. CDR3 sequence reads: CSVELGRGAFF. CDR3 nucleotide sequence: TGCAGCGTTGAGTTGGGCCGGGGGGCTTTCTTT.

This clonotype was seen repeatedly, ten times or more. The gene calls are TRBV29-1 and TRBJ2-1, with D hard to call. The CDR3 has 11 residues. Germline assignment: CDR1 SQVTM and CDR2 ANQGSEA. Trimming cost V 4 bases and J 6 bases, with 7 bases left between them. This CDR3 is CSVARGNEQFF. As DNA, the CDR3 is TGCAGCGTTGCTCGAGGCAATGAGCAGTTCTTC.

This clonotype has only one observation. The chain combines TRBV19 with TRBJ2-2; 7 bases fit TRBD1. There are 16 residues in the CDR3. V dropped 6 bases and J dropped 7; count of bases not matched to a gene: 14. CDR1 and CDR2 from the germline V gene are LNHDA and SQIVND (reference sequence). The chain's CDR3 is CASSGTVDFTFGELFF. CDR3 DNA: TGTGCCAGTAGCGGGACAGTTGACTTTACCTTCGGGGAGCTGTTTTTT.

This clonotype was observed a handful of times. CDR3: CASSVGTGASSGNTIYF. Written as DNA, the CDR3 is TGTGCCAGCAGCGTCGGGACAGGGGCAAGCTCTGGAAACACCATATATTTT. The genes are TRBV9 and TRBJ1-3, with 10 nucleotides matching TRBD1. The CDR3 is 17 amino acids. The V segment lost 2 bases and the J segment 0 bases; nucleotides outside the gene matches: 5. Germline CDR1 is SGDLS and CDR2 is YYNGEE. The whole variable domain, remainder taken from reference TRBV9 and TRBJ1-3, is DSGVTQTPKHLITATGQRVTLRCSPRSGDLSVYWYQQSLDQGLQFLIQYYNGEERAKGNILERFSAQQFPDLHSELNLSSLELGDSALYFCASSVGTGASSGNTIYFGEGSWLTVV.

The chain employs TRBV4-3 and TRBJ2-3; 9 bases match TRBD2. This CDR3 is built from 14 residues. The germline gives CDR1 LGHNA, CDR2 YSLEER. Losses at the gene ends were 3 bases for V and 3 bases for J; bases not matched to a gene: 1. CDR3 loop: CASSQGLATDTQYF. For the CDR3, the DNA is TGCGCCAGCAGCCAGGGACTAGCAACAGATACGCAGTATTTT.